The 17 T cell receptor beta chains below were found in one sample sequenced in a study of blood T cell repertoires in COVID-19. Only in-frame clones appear in the TCRdb table, and some are missing; sequencing was by immunoSEQ multiplex PCR. Among approximately 200,000 clones listed, about 85% were seen once. The sample consisted of PBMCs or T cells enriched from blood (not recorded which). All receptors come from a man aged 35 to 55 who had recovered from COVID-19.

V usage is TRBV5-6 and J usage is TRBJ1-1; the D gene is possibly TRBD1 (5 bases). The CDR3 spans 15 residues. The V end was cut by 4 bases, the J end by 3 bases, with 16 bases between. CDR1 is SGHDT, CDR2 YYEEEE, per germline. The CDR3 sequence: CASSSKQEGDTEAFF. For the CDR3, the DNA is TGTGCCAGCAGCAGCAAACAGGAGGGTGACACTGAAGCTTTCTTT.

J is TRBJ2-1 and V is TRBV18, with D perhaps TRBD2 (5 bases). Trimming took 4 bases from V and 5 from J, leaving 12 bases between them. Germline V lookup: CDR1 KGHSH, CDR2 LQKENI. The CDR3 consists of 14 residues. CDR3 loop: CASSLGLNHNEQFF. DNA for the CDR3: TGTGCCAGCTCACTCGGACTGAACCACAATGAGCAGTTCTTC.

The gene calls are TRBV19 and TRBJ2-6, with TRBD1 matching over 12 bases. Trimming cost V 5 bases and J 4 bases; bases outside gene matches: 6. The CDR3 totals 17 residues. Germline V lookup: CDR1 LNHDA, CDR2 SQIVND (reference sequence). The CDR3 protein is CASSLRDRGLGANVLTF. CDR3 bases: TGTGCCAGTAGTCTCCGGGACAGGGGGCTCGGGGCCAACGTCCTGACTTTC.

The rearrangement joins TRBV5-1 to TRBJ2-7; 9 bases align to TRBD1. Germline CDR1 SGHRS, CDR2 YFSETQ. The V gene end was trimmed by 4 bases and the J gene end by 3 bases; junction bases not matched to a gene: 8. The CDR3 runs 15 residues. The CDR3 coding sequence is TGCGCCAGCAGCCCCGATGGGACAGGGTTCTACGAGCAGTACTTC. Its protein product is CASSPDGTGFYEQYF.

This clone was recorded at least ten times. The chain uses TRBV5-6 and TRBJ2-3; TRBD2 agrees at 12 bases. V trimming: 1 base; J trimming: 2 bases; junction bases outside the gene matches: 11. This CDR3 has 19 amino acids. Germline values: CDR1 SGHDT, CDR2 YYEEEE. This chain's CDR3 is CASSLYLAGGSAVTDTQYF. The CDR3 DNA sequence: TGTGCCAGCAGCTTGTATCTAGCGGGAGGGTCAGCTGTCACAGATACGCAGTATTTT.

This sequence joins TRBV7-3 and TRBJ2-3, with 13 bases aligning to TRBD2. Germline V gives CDR1 SGHTA, CDR2 FQGTGA. This CDR3 region has 15 residues. The V segment lost 6 bases and the J segment 2 bases; nucleotides outside the gene matches: 2. The CDR3 loop reads CASRLAGGDTDTQYF. The CDR3 nucleotides read TGTGCCAGCAGACTAGCGGGAGGGGACACAGATACGCAGTATTTT.

The chain joins TRBV20-1 to TRBJ2-1, with 8 bases fitting TRBD2. The V segment lost 3 bases and the J segment 6 bases; nucleotides outside the gene matches: 4. This CDR3 contains 13 residues. Germline loops: CDR1 DFQATT, CDR2 SNEGSKA (reference sequence). The chain's CDR3 is CSASPGGGNEQFF. CDR3 coding DNA: TGCAGTGCTAGTCCGGGGGGGGGCAATGAGCAGTTCTTC.

The chain couples TRBV5-1 to TRBJ2-5, with 8 positions matching TRBD2. Germline lookup yields CDR1 SGHRS and CDR2 YFSETQ. V gave up 7 bases and J gave up 2 bases; unmatched junction bases: 10. The CDR3 is made up of 15 amino acids. CDR3 region: CASSFRGGLQETQYF. In DNA, the CDR3 is TGCGCCAGCTCGTTTCGGGGGGGCTTACAAGAGACCCAGTACTTC.

CDR3 protein: CASSLLAGEKDTQYF. CDR3 nucleotides: TGCGCCAGCAGTTTGCTAGCGGGAGAGAAAGATACGCAGTATTTT. The chain links TRBV10-2 to TRBJ2-3; 10 nucleotides agree with TRBD2. This CDR3 region has 15 residues. Trimming removed 5 bases from V and 5 bases from J; junction bases left unmatched: 7. Germline-derived CDR1 and CDR2 are WSHSY and SAAADI.

The chain employs TRBV7-2 and TRBJ2-3; tentative D call: TRBD2 (6 bases). CDR3 length: 16 residues. Germline CDR1 is SGHTA and CDR2 is FQGNSA. Trimming took off 2 bases at V and 6 bases at J, with 18 bases between the two ends. In DNA form, the CDR3 reads TGTGCCAGCAGCTTATTTAGGCGGGGAAATATCGATACGCAGTATTTT. Its translation is CASSLFRRGNIDTQYF.

This clone was observed a single time. This chain joins TRBV19 and TRBJ1-3, with unresolved D. From germline, CDR1 is LNHDA and CDR2 SQIVND (reference sequence). V gave up 3 bases and J gave up 0 bases, with 9 bases separating them. The CDR3 length is 15 residues. CDR3 bases: TGTGCCAGTAGTATCGGCCGAGGCTCTGGAAACACCATATATTTT. Its translation is CASSIGRGSGNTIYF.

The gene calls are TRBV18 and TRBJ1-2; 7 positions agree with TRBD1. Germline CDR1 and CDR2: KGHSH and LQKENI. The V gene end was trimmed by 5 bases and the J gene end by 0 bases; junction bases not matched to a gene: 6. The CDR3 contains 15 residues. The CDR3 spells CASSSSGTANYGYTF. The CDR3, as DNA: TGTGCCAGCTCATCCTCCGGGACAGCTAACTATGGCTACACCTTC. Full variable domain (outside the CDR3, taken from reference TRBV18 and TRBJ1-2): NAGVMQNPRHLVRRRGQEARLRCSPMKGHSHVYWYRQLPEEGLKFMVYLQKENIIDESGMPKERFSAEFPKEGPSILRIQQVVRGDSAAYFCASSSSGTANYGYTFGSGTRLTVV.

The count of this clone is one. The chain carries TRBV19 and TRBJ2-5; tentatively, D is TRBD2 (6 bases). The CDR3 spans 13 residues. The germline gives CDR1 LNHDA, CDR2 SQIVND (reference sequence). The ends were cut back, 3 bases at V and 4 bases at J, with 9 bases in the middle. CDR3 residues: CASSMGLRETQYF. For the CDR3, the DNA is TGTGCCAGTAGTATGGGACTCAGAGAGACCCAGTACTTC.

The chain employs TRBV19 and TRBJ1-4, with a possible D match to TRBD1 (6 bases). The CDR3 is made up of 13 amino acids. With 6 bases removed from V and 5 bases from J, the gap between germline ends came to 10 bases. Germline assignment: CDR1 LNHDA and CDR2 SQIVND (reference sequence). CDR3 in amino acids: CASSPDRNEKLFF. The DNA for the CDR3 is TGTGCCAGTAGCCCCGACAGGAATGAAAAACTGTTTTTT.

The chain has TRBV6-6 and TRBJ2-7; D ambiguous. CDR1 is MNHNY and CDR2 is SVGAGI in the germline V gene (reference sequence). The CDR3 runs to 14 residues. The germline V and J ends were trimmed by 7 bases and 3 bases, with 16 bases remaining between them. The DNA for the CDR3 is TGTGCCAGCACACCACAAATCTCTTACTACGAGCAGTACTTC. It is translated as CASTPQISYYEQYF.

This chain links TRBV5-1 with TRBJ2-1; 10 nucleotides line up with TRBD2. The germline CDR1 and CDR2 sequences are SGHRS and YFSETQ. The CDR3 totals 14 residues. The junction had 4 bases not matched to a gene; V was cut back by 3 bases and J by 7 bases. CDR3 DNA: TGCGCCAGCAGCTCAGCGGGAGGGCCGAATGAGCAGTTCTTC. It is translated as CASSSAGGPNEQFF.

This rearrangement joins TRBV2 to TRBJ1-4, with a possible D match to TRBD1 (5 bases). The CDR3 has 18 residues. The germline gives CDR1 SNHLY, CDR2 FYNNEI. V was shortened by 3 bases and J by 3 bases, with 20 bases between the two germline ends. The CDR3 loop reads CASSDRLGGGAPNEKLFF. CDR3 nucleotides: TGTGCCAGCAGTGATCGCCTGGGCGGGGGAGCGCCTAATGAAAAACTGTTTTTT.